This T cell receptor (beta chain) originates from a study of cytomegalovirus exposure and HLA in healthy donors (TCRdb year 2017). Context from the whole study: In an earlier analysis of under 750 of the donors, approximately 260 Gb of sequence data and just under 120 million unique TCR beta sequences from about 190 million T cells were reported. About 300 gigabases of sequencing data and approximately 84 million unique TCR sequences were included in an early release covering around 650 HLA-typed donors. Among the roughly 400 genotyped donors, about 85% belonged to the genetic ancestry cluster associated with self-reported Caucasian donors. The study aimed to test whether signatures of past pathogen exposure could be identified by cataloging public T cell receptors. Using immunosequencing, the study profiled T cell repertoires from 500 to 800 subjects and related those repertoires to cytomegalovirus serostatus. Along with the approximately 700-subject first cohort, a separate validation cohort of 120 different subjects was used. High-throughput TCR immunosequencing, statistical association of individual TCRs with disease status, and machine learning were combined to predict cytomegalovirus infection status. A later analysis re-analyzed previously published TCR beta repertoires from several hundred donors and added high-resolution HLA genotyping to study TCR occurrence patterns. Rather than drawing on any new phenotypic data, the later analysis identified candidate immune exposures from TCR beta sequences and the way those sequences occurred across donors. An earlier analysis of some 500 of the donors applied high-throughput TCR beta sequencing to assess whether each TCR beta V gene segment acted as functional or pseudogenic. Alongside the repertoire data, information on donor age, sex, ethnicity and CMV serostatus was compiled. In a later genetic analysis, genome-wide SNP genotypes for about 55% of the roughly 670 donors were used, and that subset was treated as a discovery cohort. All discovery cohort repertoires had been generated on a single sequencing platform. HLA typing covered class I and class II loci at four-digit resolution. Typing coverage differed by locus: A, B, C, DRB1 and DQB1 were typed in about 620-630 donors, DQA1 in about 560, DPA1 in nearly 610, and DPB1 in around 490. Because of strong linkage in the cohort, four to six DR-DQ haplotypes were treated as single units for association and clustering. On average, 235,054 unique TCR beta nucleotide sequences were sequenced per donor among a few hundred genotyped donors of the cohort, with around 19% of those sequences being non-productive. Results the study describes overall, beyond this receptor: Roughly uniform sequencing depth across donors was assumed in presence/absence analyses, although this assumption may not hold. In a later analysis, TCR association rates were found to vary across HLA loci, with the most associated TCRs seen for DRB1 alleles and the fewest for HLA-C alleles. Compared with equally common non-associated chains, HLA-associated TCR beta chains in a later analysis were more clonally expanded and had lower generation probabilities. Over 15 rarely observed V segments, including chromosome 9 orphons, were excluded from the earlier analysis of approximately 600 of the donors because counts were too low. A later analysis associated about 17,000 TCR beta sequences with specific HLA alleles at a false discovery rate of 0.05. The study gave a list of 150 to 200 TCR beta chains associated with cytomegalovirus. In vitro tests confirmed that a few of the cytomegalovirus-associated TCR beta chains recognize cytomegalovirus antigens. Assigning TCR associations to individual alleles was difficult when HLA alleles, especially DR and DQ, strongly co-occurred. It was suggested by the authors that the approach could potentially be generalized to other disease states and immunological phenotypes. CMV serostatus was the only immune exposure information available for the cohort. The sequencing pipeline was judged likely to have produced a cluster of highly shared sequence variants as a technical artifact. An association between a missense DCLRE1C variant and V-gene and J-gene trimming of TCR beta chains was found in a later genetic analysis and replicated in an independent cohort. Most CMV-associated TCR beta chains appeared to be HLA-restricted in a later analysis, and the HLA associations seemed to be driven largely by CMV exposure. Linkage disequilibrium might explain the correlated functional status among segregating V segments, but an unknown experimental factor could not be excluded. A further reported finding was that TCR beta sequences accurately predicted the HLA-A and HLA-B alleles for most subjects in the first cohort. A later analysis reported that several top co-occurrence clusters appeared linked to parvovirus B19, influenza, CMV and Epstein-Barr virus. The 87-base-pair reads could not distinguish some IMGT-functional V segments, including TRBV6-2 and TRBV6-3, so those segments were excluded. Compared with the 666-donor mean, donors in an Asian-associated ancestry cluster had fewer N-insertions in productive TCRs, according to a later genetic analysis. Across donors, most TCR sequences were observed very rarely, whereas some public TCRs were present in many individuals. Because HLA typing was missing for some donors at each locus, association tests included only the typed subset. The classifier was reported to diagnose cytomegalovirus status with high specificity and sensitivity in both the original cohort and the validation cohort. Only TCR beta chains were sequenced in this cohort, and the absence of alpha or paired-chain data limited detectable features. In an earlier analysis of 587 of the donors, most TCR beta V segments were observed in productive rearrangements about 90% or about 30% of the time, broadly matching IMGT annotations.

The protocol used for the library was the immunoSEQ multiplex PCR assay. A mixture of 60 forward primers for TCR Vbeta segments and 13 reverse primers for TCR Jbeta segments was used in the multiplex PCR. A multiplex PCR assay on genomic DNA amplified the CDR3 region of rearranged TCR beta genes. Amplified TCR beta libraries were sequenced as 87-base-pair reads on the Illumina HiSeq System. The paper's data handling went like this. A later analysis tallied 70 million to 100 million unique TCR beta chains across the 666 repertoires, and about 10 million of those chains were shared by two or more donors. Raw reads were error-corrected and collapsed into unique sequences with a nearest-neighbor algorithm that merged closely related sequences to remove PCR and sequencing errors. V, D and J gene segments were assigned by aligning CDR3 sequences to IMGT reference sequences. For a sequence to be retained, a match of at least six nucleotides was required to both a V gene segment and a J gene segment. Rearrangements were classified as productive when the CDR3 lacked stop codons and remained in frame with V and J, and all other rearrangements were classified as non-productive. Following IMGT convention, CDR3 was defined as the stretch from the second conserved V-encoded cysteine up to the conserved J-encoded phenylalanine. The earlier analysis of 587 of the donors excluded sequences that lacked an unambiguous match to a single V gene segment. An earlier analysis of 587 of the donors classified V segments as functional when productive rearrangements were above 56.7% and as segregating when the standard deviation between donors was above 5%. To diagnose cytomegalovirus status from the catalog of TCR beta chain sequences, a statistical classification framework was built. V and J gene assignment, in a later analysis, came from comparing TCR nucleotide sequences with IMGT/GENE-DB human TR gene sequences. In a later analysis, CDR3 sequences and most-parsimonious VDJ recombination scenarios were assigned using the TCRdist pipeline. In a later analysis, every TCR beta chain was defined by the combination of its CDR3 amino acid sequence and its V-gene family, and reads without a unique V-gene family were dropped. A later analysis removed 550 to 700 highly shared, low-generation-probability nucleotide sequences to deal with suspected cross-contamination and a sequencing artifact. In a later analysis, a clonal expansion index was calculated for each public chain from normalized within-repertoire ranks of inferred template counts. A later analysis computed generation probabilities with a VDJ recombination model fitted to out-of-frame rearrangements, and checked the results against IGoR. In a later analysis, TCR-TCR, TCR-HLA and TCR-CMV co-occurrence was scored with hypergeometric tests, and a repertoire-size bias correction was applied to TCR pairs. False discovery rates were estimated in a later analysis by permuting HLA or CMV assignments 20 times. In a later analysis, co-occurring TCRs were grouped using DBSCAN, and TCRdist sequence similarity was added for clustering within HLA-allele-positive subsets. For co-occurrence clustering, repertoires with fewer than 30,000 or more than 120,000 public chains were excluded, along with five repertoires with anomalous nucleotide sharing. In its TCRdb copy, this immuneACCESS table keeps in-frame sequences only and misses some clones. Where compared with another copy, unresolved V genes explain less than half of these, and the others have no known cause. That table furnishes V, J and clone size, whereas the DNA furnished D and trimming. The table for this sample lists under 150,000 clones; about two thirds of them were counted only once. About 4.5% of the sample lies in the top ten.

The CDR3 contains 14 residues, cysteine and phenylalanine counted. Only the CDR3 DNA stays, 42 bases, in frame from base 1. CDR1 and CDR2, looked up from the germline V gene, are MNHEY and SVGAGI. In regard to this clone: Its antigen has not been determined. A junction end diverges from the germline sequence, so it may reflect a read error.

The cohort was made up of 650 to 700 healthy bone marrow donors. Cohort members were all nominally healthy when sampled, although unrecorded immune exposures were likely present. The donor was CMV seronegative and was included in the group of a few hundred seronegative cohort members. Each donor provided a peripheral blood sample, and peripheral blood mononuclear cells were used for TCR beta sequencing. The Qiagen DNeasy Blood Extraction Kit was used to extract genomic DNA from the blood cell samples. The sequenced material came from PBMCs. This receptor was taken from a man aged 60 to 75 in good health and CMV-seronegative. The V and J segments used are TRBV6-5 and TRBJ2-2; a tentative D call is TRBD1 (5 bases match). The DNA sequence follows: TGTGCCAGCAGTTCTTCAGGGAACGCCGGGGAGCTGTTTTTT. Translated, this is CASSSSGNAGELFF.